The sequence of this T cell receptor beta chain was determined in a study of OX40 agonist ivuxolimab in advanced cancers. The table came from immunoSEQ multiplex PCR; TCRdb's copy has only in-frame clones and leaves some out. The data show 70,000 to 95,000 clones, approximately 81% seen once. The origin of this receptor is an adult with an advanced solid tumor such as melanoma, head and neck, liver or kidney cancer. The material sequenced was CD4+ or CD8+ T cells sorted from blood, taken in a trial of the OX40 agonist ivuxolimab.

The CDR3 DNA reads as TGCGCCAGCTCAACGGTGGGGGGAAACACCGGGGAGCTGTTTTTT. This sequence encodes CASSTVGGNTGELFF. V is TRBV5-1 and J is TRBJ2-2, with D possibly TRBD2 on 6 matching bases. Per germline, CDR1 SGHRS and CDR2 YFSETQ. V dropped 7 bases and J dropped 2 bases, with 15 bases sitting between them. The CDR3 has 15 residues.